This TCR beta chain was sequenced in a study of cytomegalovirus exposure and HLA in healthy donors (dated by TCRdb to the late 2010s). About the investigation overall: In an earlier analysis of under 750 of the donors, about 270 Gb of sequence data and 120 million or so unique TCR beta sequences from about 190 million T cells were reported. HLA typing covered class I and class II loci at four-digit resolution. To study patterns of TCR occurrence, a later analysis re-analyzed previously published TCR beta repertoires from 666 donors and added high-resolution HLA genotyping. On average, approximately 250,000 unique TCR beta nucleotide sequences were sequenced per donor among more than 350 genotyped donors of the cohort, with roughly 18% of those sequences being non-productive. Genome-wide SNP genotypes for about 65% of the roughly 700 donors were used in a later genetic analysis, which treated that subset as a discovery cohort. In addition to the first cohort of 666 subjects, a separate validation cohort of over 90 different subjects was used. Using immunosequencing, the study profiled T cell repertoires from fewer than 700 subjects and related those repertoires to cytomegalovirus serostatus. An earlier analysis of 450 to 750 of the donors used high-throughput TCR beta sequencing to judge whether each TCR beta V gene segment behaved as functional or pseudogenic. Four or five DR-DQ haplotypes were handled as single units for association and clustering because linkage in the cohort was strong. High-throughput TCR immunosequencing, statistical association of individual TCRs with disease status, and machine learning were combined to predict cytomegalovirus infection status. The genetic ancestry cluster associated with self-reported Caucasian donors included around four fifths of the 300 to 450 genotyped donors. Typing coverage differed by locus: A, B, C, DRB1 and DQB1 were typed in roughly 620-630 donors, DQA1 in 500 to 550, DPA1 in some 600, and DPB1 in just under 490. Donor age, sex, ethnicity and CMV serostatus were compiled together with the repertoire data. In the later analysis, no new phenotypic data were used to find candidate immune exposures; instead, reliance was placed on TCR beta sequences and their occurrence across donors. All discovery cohort repertoires had been generated on a single sequencing platform. The study aimed to test whether signatures of past pathogen exposure could be identified by cataloging public T cell receptors. An early release that covered 640 HLA-typed donors contained approximately 320 gigabases of sequencing data and about 84 million unique TCR sequences.

Turning to this clone: Its antigen is currently not known. Within one base of it there is no much larger clone, and no base qualities were kept.

The library was built by means of the immunoSEQ multiplex PCR assay. For the multiplex PCR, a mixture combining 60 forward primers for TCR Vbeta segments and 13 reverse primers for TCR Jbeta segments was used. Amplification of the CDR3 region of rearranged TCR beta genes was performed with a multiplex PCR assay on genomic DNA. Amplified TCR beta libraries were sequenced as 87-base-pair reads on the Illumina HiSeq System. In the paper's pipeline: In a later analysis, some 80 million unique TCR beta chains were counted across the approximately 670 repertoires, and roughly 10 million of these chains were shared by at least two donors. A nearest-neighbor algorithm error-corrected the raw reads and collapsed the reads into unique sequences, merging closely related sequences to remove PCR and sequencing errors. Alignment of CDR3 sequences to IMGT reference sequences was used to assign V, D and J gene segments. For a sequence to be retained, a match of at least six nucleotides to both a V gene segment and a J gene segment was required. Rearrangements were called productive when the CDR3 lacked stop codons and stayed in frame with V and J; all others were non-productive. CDR3 was defined by IMGT convention, running from the second conserved V-encoded cysteine to the conserved J-encoded phenylalanine. Sequences without an unambiguous match to a single V gene segment were excluded from the earlier analysis of approximately 600 of the donors. In an earlier analysis of approximately 560 of the donors, a V segment was called functional when productive rearrangements were above 56.7%, and segregating when the standard deviation between donors exceeded 5%. A statistical classification framework was developed to diagnose cytomegalovirus status using the catalog of TCR beta chain sequences. V and J gene assignment, in a later analysis, came from comparing TCR nucleotide sequences with IMGT/GENE-DB human TR gene sequences. The TCRdist pipeline was used in a later analysis to assign CDR3 sequences and most-parsimonious VDJ recombination scenarios. In a later analysis, each TCR beta chain was defined by its CDR3 amino acid sequence together with its V-gene family, and reads without a unique V-gene family were excluded. A later analysis removed over 500 highly shared, low-generation-probability nucleotide sequences to deal with suspected cross-contamination and a sequencing artifact. In a later analysis, a clonal expansion index for each public chain was calculated from normalized within-repertoire ranks of inferred template counts. In a later analysis, generation probabilities were computed with a VDJ recombination model fitted to out-of-frame rearrangements, and the resulting probabilities were checked against IGoR. Hypergeometric tests were used in a later analysis to score TCR-TCR, TCR-HLA and TCR-CMV co-occurrence, with a repertoire-size bias correction applied to the TCR pairs. To estimate false discovery rates, a later analysis permuted the HLA or CMV assignments 20 times. In a later analysis, co-occurring TCRs were grouped using DBSCAN, with TCRdist sequence similarity added in when clustering inside HLA-allele-positive subsets. Repertoires with fewer than 30,000 or more than 120,000 public chains were left out of co-occurrence clustering, as were roughly five repertoires with anomalous nucleotide sharing. Here the immuneACCESS table is served through TCRdb, limited to in-frame sequences with V and J called. Missing clones are a known gap in these copies; in checked studies unresolved V genes cover under half, and the rest lacks a known reason. That table supplies the V and J calls and clone size; D and trimming were determined from the DNA. The sample table lists some 180,000 clones, about four fifths of them with a count of one. About 1.5% of the sample is in the top ten clones.

In total, 666 healthy bone marrow donors made up the cohort. At the time of sampling, every cohort member was nominally healthy, though immune exposures that went unrecorded were likely present. The donor was CMV seronegative and was included in the group of hundreds of seronegative cohort members. Each donor provided a peripheral blood sample, and peripheral blood mononuclear cells were used for TCR beta sequencing. Genomic DNA was extracted from the blood cell samples with the Qiagen DNeasy Blood Extraction Kit. From a lookup of the germline V gene, CDR1 and CDR2 are SNHLY and FYNNEI. From the cysteine through the phenylalanine, the CDR3 covers 15 amino acids. Only CDR3 DNA remains: 45 bases, in frame from the first base. Cut back by 1 base and 4 bases, the V and J ends lie 13 bases apart. The study at large found these results: According to the authors, the approach could potentially be generalized to other disease states and immunological phenotypes. Assigning TCR associations to individual alleles was difficult when HLA alleles, especially DR and DQ, strongly co-occurred. In a later analysis, TCR association rates were found to vary across HLA loci, with the most associated TCRs seen for DRB1 alleles and the fewest for HLA-C alleles. A further reported finding was that TCR beta sequences accurately predicted the HLA-A and HLA-B alleles for most subjects in the first cohort. In a later genetic analysis, fewer N-insertions in productive TCRs were reported among donors in an Asian-associated ancestry cluster than the roughly 670-donor mean. Three of the identified cytomegalovirus-associated TCR beta chains were confirmed in vitro to be specific for cytomegalovirus antigens. In a later analysis, more than 15,000 TCR beta sequences were associated with specific HLA alleles at a false discovery rate of 0.05. A later analysis found that HLA-associated TCR beta chains were more clonally expanded and had lower generation probabilities than equally common non-associated chains. While some public TCRs were present in many individuals, most TCR sequences turned up only very rarely across donors. Sequencing depth was assumed to be roughly uniform across donors in the presence/absence analyses, though that assumption may not hold. Linkage disequilibrium might explain the correlated functional status among segregating V segments, but an unknown experimental factor could not be excluded. The earlier analysis of approximately 560 of the donors excluded roughly 16 rarely observed V segments, including chromosome 9 orphons, because counts were too low. The only immune exposure information available for the cohort was CMV serostatus. The study listed over 150 TCR beta chains as associated with cytomegalovirus. This cohort had only TCR beta chains sequenced, and the lack of alpha or paired-chain data limited which features could be detected. A later genetic analysis associated a missense DCLRE1C variant with V-gene and J-gene trimming of TCR beta chains, and an independent cohort replicated the association. A group of highly shared sequence variants was considered likely to be a technical artifact of the sequencing pipeline. Several of the top co-occurrence clusters appeared to be linked to parvovirus B19, influenza, CMV and Epstein-Barr virus, according to a later analysis. The 87-base-pair reads could not distinguish some IMGT-functional V segments, including TRBV6-2 and TRBV6-3, so those segments were excluded. According to a later analysis, most CMV-associated TCR beta chains appeared to be HLA-restricted, and the HLA associations seemed to be driven largely by CMV exposure. Broadly in line with IMGT annotations, most TCR beta V segments showed up in productive rearrangements about 87% or about 30% of the time in an earlier analysis of around 550 of the donors. Cytomegalovirus status was reported to be diagnosed by the classifier with high specificity and sensitivity in both the original and validation cohorts. Because HLA typing was unavailable for some donors at each locus, only the typed subset was used in association tests.

The TCR originated in a man in his forties in good health and CMV-seronegative. The chain couples TRBV2 to TRBJ1-2, with a tentative D gene TRBD1 over 5 matching bases. Sequencing used PBMCs. The DNA sequence is given as TGTGCCAGCAGTGAAGGAGGAGGGGCTGCCTATGGCTACACCTTC. The encoded protein is CASSEGGGAAYGYTF.